This T cell receptor beta chain came from a study of cytomegalovirus exposure and HLA in healthy donors. The overall study: There were about 85 million unique TCRs (from HLA-typed donors) in an early data release.

V lost 4 bases to trimming and J lost 5 bases, with 14 bases between them. CDR1 and CDR2 from the germline V gene are SNHLY and FYNNEI. This CDR3 is 14 amino acids long. PCR used 60 Vbeta primers and 13 Jbeta primers. Clones were sequenced by immunoSEQ multiplex PCR, and TCRdb holds only the in-frame ones, with some missing. Of about 160,000 clones detected, roughly 73% appear once; the ten largest clones hold around 1.5%. In this sample, this clone turned up a few times. The sequence came from a woman aged 30 to 39 in good health and CMV-seronegative. The sequencing input was PBMCs. The V and J genes are TRBV2 and TRBJ1-1; possibly TRBD1 for D (5 bases). The CDR3 loop reads CASSVIGVRTEAFF. The CDR3 coding sequence is TGTGCCAGCAGTGTAATAGGGGTTAGAACTGAAGCTTTCTTT.